The 31 T cell receptor beta chains in this list originate from one sample, sequenced in a study of cytomegalovirus exposure and HLA in healthy donors. A multiplex PCR was run with 60 Vbeta primers and 13 Jbeta primers. Generated by immunoSEQ multiplex PCR, the TCRdb table keeps only in-frame clones and is missing some. In the table there are 90,000 to 150,000 clones, roughly three quarters of which are singletons. Source material: PBMCs. The source is a man aged 50-59 years in good health and CMV-seropositive.

The J gene is TRBJ2-1, the V gene TRBV15; D might be TRBD2 (5 bases). The CDR3 length is 13 residues. Trimming left V 1 base short and J 8 bases short, with 9 bases between. The germline V gene has CDR1 LNHNV and CDR2 YYDKDF (reference sequence). The DNA for the CDR3 is TGTGCCACCAGCAGAGGTCTAGCCCATGAGCAGTTCTTC. Its protein is CATSRGLAHEQFF.

The chain has TRBV27 and TRBJ1-2; the D is unclear. Trimming took off 2 bases at V and 1 base at J, with 11 bases between the two ends. Germline V CDR1 and CDR2: MNHEY, SMNVEV (reference sequence). The CDR3 extends over 15 amino acids. The CDR3 region is CASSLAFGLNYGYTF. The CDR3 DNA follows: TGTGCCAGCAGTTTAGCTTTTGGCCTTAACTATGGCTACACCTTC.

The V and J genes are TRBV30 and TRBJ1-1; perhaps TRBD1 as D (6 bases). From germline, CDR1 is GTSNPN and CDR2 SVGIG (reference sequence). V was clipped by 5 bases and J by 8 bases, with 18 bases between them. CDR3 length: 13 residues. The DNA of the CDR3 is TGTGCCTGGGGCAGGGGAGCGGTGGCGGAAGCTTTCTTT. It specifies CAWGRGAVAEAFF.

Points on this clone: Other DNA sequences in the sample encode the same CDR3. J is TRBJ2-5 and V is TRBV5-1; D perhaps matches TRBD1 (5 bases). CDR3 length: 14 residues. Germline V gives CDR1 SGHRS, CDR2 YFSETQ. V dropped 0 bases and J dropped 1 base, with 7 bases sitting between them. The CDR3 DNA follows: TGCGCCAGCAGCTTGGGGGGCCTCCAAGAGACCCAGTACTTC. Residues: CASSLGGLQETQYF.

The genes are TRBV29-1 and TRBJ2-7; 13 nucleotides match TRBD2. After removal of 4 bases from V and 0 bases from J, the junction contained 6 bases not matched to a gene. CDR3 length equals 16 residues. Germline CDR1 is SQVTM and CDR2 is ANQGSEA. CDR3 region: CSVAGTSGVSSYEQYF. The CDR3 DNA follows: TGCAGCGTTGCCGGGACTAGCGGGGTGAGCTCCTACGAGCAGTACTTC.

This clone was counted once. This chain links TRBV5-1 with TRBJ2-1; TRBD1 is a possible D gene (7 bases). CDR1 is SGHRS and CDR2 is YFSETQ in the germline V gene. CDR3 length: 12 residues. The V end was cut by 2 bases, the J end by 10 bases, with 10 bases between. The CDR3 protein is CASSFSGGEQFF. The CDR3 DNA sequence: TGCGCCAGCAGCTTTTCAGGGGGGGAGCAGTTCTTC.

The chain employs TRBV19 and TRBJ1-4, with 7 positions matching TRBD1. Per germline, CDR1 LNHDA and CDR2 SQIVND (reference sequence). The CDR3 spans 13 residues. V lost 5 bases to trimming and J lost 8 bases; unmatched junction nucleotides: 5. This CDR3 is CASSPRGREKLFF. CDR3 coding DNA: TGTGCCAGTAGTCCGAGGGGGCGCGAAAAACTGTTTTTT.

V and J are TRBV11-2 and TRBJ2-7; no clear D gene. The CDR3 runs to 15 residues. V lost 2 bases and J 7 bases, leaving 18 bases between the germline ends. Germline CDR1 SGHAT, CDR2 FQNNGV. The CDR3 DNA follows: TGTGCCAGCAGCTTATCGTCAGTGGAGCCCGGAGAGCAGTACTTC. Encoded protein: CASSLSSVEPGEQYF.

This clone was seen only a few times. J is TRBJ1-4 and V is TRBV27, with 8 bases lining up with TRBD1. Per germline, CDR1 MNHEY and CDR2 SMNVEV (reference sequence). The CDR3 covers 14 residues. Losses at the gene ends were 8 bases for V and 8 bases for J; bases not matched to a gene: 10. Here the CDR3 reads CASGGQGLREKLFF. The CDR3 DNA reads as TGTGCCAGCGGCGGACAGGGATTAAGGGAAAAACTGTTTTTT.

This clone occurred once. The chain recombines TRBV10-3 with TRBJ2-2; 9 bases are shared with TRBD2. J lost 4 bases, V lost 5 bases, and 5 bases had no gene match. Per the germline V gene, CDR1 is ENHRY and CDR2 is SYGVKD. CDR3 size: 15 residues. CDR3 in DNA: TGTGCCATCAGTCCTAGCGGGATGGGCACCGGGGAGCTGTTTTTT. Translation gives CAISPSGMGTGELFF.

This clone is a singleton in its sample. The sample holds other DNA sequences that translate to the same CDR3. The V and J genes are TRBV11-2 and TRBJ2-3; tentatively, D is TRBD1 (6 bases). Germline lookup yields CDR1 SGHAT and CDR2 FQNNGV. Trimming cost V 4 bases and J 1 base, with 9 bases left between them. The CDR3 sequence is 14 residues long. CDR3 region: CASSSSGGTDTQYF. CDR3 coding DNA: TGTGCCAGCAGCTCTTCAGGGGGCACAGATACGCAGTATTTT.

This chain joins TRBV5-1 and TRBJ2-1; the D gene is possibly TRBD1 (5 bases). Germline V CDR1 and CDR2: SGHRS, YFSETQ. The V end lost 4 bases, the J end lost 0 bases, and 11 bases lay between the germline ends. CDR3 length: 15 amino acids. CDR3 sequence reads: CASSPDSDSYNEQFF. CDR3 coding DNA: TGCGCCAGCAGCCCAGACAGTGACTCCTACAATGAGCAGTTCTTC.

The chain uses TRBV5-1 and TRBJ1-6; 7 bases agree with TRBD1. The length of the CDR3 is 13 residues. Germline lookup yields CDR1 SGHRS and CDR2 YFSETQ. J was trimmed by 6 bases and V by 4 bases; bases with no gene match: 1. CDR3 protein: CASSRDSNSPLHF. In DNA form, the CDR3 reads TGCGCCAGCAGCAGGGACAGTAATTCACCCCTCCACTTT.

The rearrangement joins TRBV5-1 to TRBJ1-4; D may be TRBD1 (5 bases). This CDR3 comprises 15 residues. CDR1 and CDR2 (germline): SGHRS, YFSETQ. The V gene lost 4 bases and the J gene lost 0 bases, with 10 bases spanning the gap. CDR3 amino acids: CASSQQGATNEKLFF. The DNA for the CDR3 is TGCGCCAGCAGCCAGCAGGGTGCAACTAATGAAAAACTGTTTTTT.

This clone showed up just once. The chain joins TRBV5-1 to TRBJ2-1; 10 bases line up with TRBD1. V shed 1 base and J 0 bases; nucleotides not matched to a gene: 16. The CDR3 sequence is 21 residues long. Germline lookup yields CDR1 SGHRS and CDR2 YFSETQ. For the CDR3, the DNA is TGCGCCAGCAGCTTGACTCAAAGACAGGGGGCGCCCCTTCCCTCCTACAATGAGCAGTTCTTC. Its protein product is CASSLTQRQGAPLPSYNEQFF.

The CDR3 spells CASSPDNSGGSRGEQFF. CDR3 nucleotides: TGTGCCAGCAGCCCTGATAATAGCGGGGGGTCCCGAGGTGAGCAGTTCTTC. V is TRBV7-2 and J is TRBJ2-1; TRBD2 matches at 10 bases. The CDR3 has 17 residues. The V gene's germline CDR1 is SGHTA and CDR2 FQGNSA. V gave up 5 bases and J gave up 9 bases; unmatched junction bases: 16.

The chain has TRBV19 and TRBJ1-1; TRBD1 matches at 10 bases. The V segment lost 5 bases and the J segment 6 bases; nucleotides outside the gene matches: 12. Germline V gene lookup returns CDR1 LNHDA and CDR2 SQIVND (reference sequence). This CDR3 is 16 amino acids long. This CDR3 is CASSSGGTGVGAEAFF. CDR3 DNA sequence: TGTGCCAGTAGTTCTGGAGGGACAGGGGTGGGAGCTGAAGCTTTCTTT. Full variable domain (rest looked up from reference TRBV19 and TRBJ1-1): DGGITQSPKYLFRKEGQNVTLSCEQNLNHDAMYWYRQDPGQGLRLIYYSQIVNDFQKGDIAEGYSVSREKKESFPLTVTSAQKNPTAFYLCASSSGGTGVGAEAFFGQGTRLTVV.

The chain uses TRBV27 and TRBJ2-7; D possibly corresponds to TRBD2 (6 bases). CDR1 and CDR2 from the germline V gene are MNHEY and SMNVEV (reference sequence). This CDR3 has 17 amino acids. Deletions cut 7 bases from V and 0 bases from J, with 22 bases between. CDR3 in DNA: TGTGCCAGCAACTCAGAGGGGTTCGGAGGGAACTCCTACGAGCAGTACTTC. This sequence encodes CASNSEGFGGNSYEQYF.

The chain joins TRBV7-2 to TRBJ2-3, with 9 bases fitting TRBD2. CDR1 is SGHTA, CDR2 FQGNSA, per germline. The CDR3 is 18 amino acids. J lost 2 bases, V lost 1 base, and 10 bases had no gene match. CDR3 bases: TGTGCCAGCAGCTTAGGGGCCATAGCGGGGGCTAACACAGATACGCAGTATTTT. Protein product: CASSLGAIAGANTDTQYF.

The chain combines TRBV2 with TRBJ1-6, with D possibly being TRBD1 (5 bases). The germline gives CDR1 SNHLY, CDR2 FYNNEI. This CDR3 contains 14 residues. V lost 2 bases and J lost 6, with 8 bases in between. The CDR3, as DNA: TGTGCCAGCAGTGAAATTCAGGGTAATTCACCCCTCCACTTT. Residues: CASSEIQGNSPLHF.

This clone occurred once. The rearrangement links TRBV5-4 to TRBJ2-1; 12 bases agree with TRBD2. The V gene's germline CDR1 is SGHNT and CDR2 YYREEE (reference sequence). After removal of 4 bases from V and 8 bases from J, the junction contained 10 bases not matched to a gene. The length of the CDR3 is 16 residues. CDR3 in amino acids: CASSQKLAGGRDEQFF. In nucleotides, the CDR3 is TGTGCCAGCAGCCAAAAACTAGCGGGAGGCCGGGATGAGCAGTTCTTC.

The rearrangement links TRBV4-3 to TRBJ1-1, with D possibly TRBD1 on 5 matching bases. There are 15 residues in the CDR3. Trimming cost V 0 bases and J 0 bases, with 8 bases left between them. Germline CDR1 reads LGHNA; CDR2 reads YSLEER. The DNA for the CDR3 is TGCGCCAGCAGCCAAGAGGGGGGGATGAACACTGAAGCTTTCTTT. It codes for CASSQEGGMNTEAFF.

V is TRBV4-1 and J is TRBJ2-5, with 9 bases fitting TRBD1. The better agreement between TRBJ2-7 and the DNA end casts doubt on the J call. This CDR3 comprises 16 residues. Germline CDR1 reads MGHRA; CDR2 reads YSYEKL. The CDR3 bases are TGCGCCAGCAGCCAGGTACATGGGGGACAGGGCTACGAGCAGTACTTC. Amino acids: CASSQVHGGQGYEQYF.

The chain is built from TRBV7-2 and TRBJ2-5, with 7 positions matching TRBD1. The CDR3 covers 14 residues. Per the germline V gene, CDR1 is SGHTA and CDR2 is FQGNSA. V gave up 6 bases and J gave up 5 bases; unmatched junction bases: 9. DNA for the CDR3: TGTGCCAGCAGTAGGGAGAGGGGGCTGGAGACCCAGTACTTC. Translating gives CASSRERGLETQYF.

This clone showed up just a few times. The V gene is TRBV4-3, the J gene TRBJ1-4, with D possibly matching TRBD1 (5 bases). Looked up from germline, CDR1 is LGHNA and CDR2 is YSLEER. Deletions cut 4 bases from V and 8 bases from J, with 17 bases between. CDR3 length: 15 amino acids. The CDR3 sequence is CASSPTQGVGEKLFF. As DNA, the CDR3 is TGCGCCAGCAGCCCCACTCAGGGTGTAGGAGAAAAACTGTTTTTT.

The chain employs TRBV5-1 and TRBJ2-3, with TRBD2 identical over 13 bases. This CDR3 spans 17 amino acids. The V gene end was trimmed by 0 bases and the J gene end by 2 bases; junction bases not matched to a gene: 3. CDR1 SGHRS and CDR2 YFSETQ come from the germline V gene. The CDR3 DNA is TGCGCCAGCAGCTTGGCAGGACTAGCGGGAGTCACAGATACGCAGTATTTT. It encodes CASSLAGLAGVTDTQYF. Full variable domain (rest looked up from reference TRBV5-1 and TRBJ2-3): KAGVTQTPRYLIKTRGQQVTLSCSPISGHRSVSWYQQTPGQGLQFLFEYFSETQRNKGNFPGRFSGRQFSNSRSEMNVSTLELGDSALYLCASSLAGLAGVTDTQYFGPGTRLTVL.

This clone was observed a handful of times. The V call is TRBV7-9, the J call TRBJ1-2, with TRBD1 as a possible D gene (6 bases). The length of the CDR3 is 13 residues. CDR1 SEHNR and CDR2 FQNEAQ come from the germline V gene (reference sequence). Trimming pared 3 bases from V and 6 bases from J, leaving 11 bases between. The CDR3 DNA follows: TGTGCCAGCAGCTTGTCGGGGGGCGATGGCTACACCTTC. It encodes CASSLSGGDGYTF.

The rearrangement links TRBV6-5 to TRBJ2-7; D is unresolved. V lost 6 bases and J lost 6, with 21 bases in between. CDR1 and CDR2 (germline): MNHEY, SVGAGI. The CDR3 extends over 15 amino acids. CDR3 amino acids: CASRPSLGPGREQYF. DNA of the CDR3: TGTGCCAGCAGACCCAGTTTAGGCCCTGGGCGCGAGCAGTACTTC.

J is TRBJ2-7 and V is TRBV27; tentatively, D is TRBD2 (6 bases). The V and J ends lost 4 bases and 2 bases respectively, with 12 bases between them. The CDR3 sequence is 14 residues long. Germline V gene sequence: CDR1 MNHEY, CDR2 SMNVEV (reference sequence). CDR3: CASSSLTRTYEQYF. The CDR3 DNA reads TGTGCCAGCAGTTCCCTGACTAGGACCTACGAGCAGTACTTC.

This rearrangement joins TRBV27 to TRBJ1-1; D is perhaps TRBD1 (5 bases). Trimming cost V 5 bases and J 6 bases, with 13 bases left between them. This CDR3 is 13 amino acids long. Germline CDR1 MNHEY, CDR2 SMNVEV (reference sequence). The CDR3 nucleotides read TGTGCCAGCAGTCCTAGGACAAAAGCTGAAGCTTTCTTT. Its protein product is CASSPRTKAEAFF.

The V and J genes are TRBV2 and TRBJ2-5; a weak D match, TRBD1 (5 bases). Germline loops: CDR1 SNHLY, CDR2 FYNNEI. The CDR3 is 13 amino acids. Trimming pared 11 bases from V and 1 base from J, leaving 14 bases between. The CDR3 nucleotides are TGTGCCGGCACCCCCGACAGCCAAGAGACCCAGTACTTC. It yields the protein CAGTPDSQETQYF.